The T cell receptor (beta chain) under discussion was sequenced for a study of cytomegalovirus exposure and HLA in healthy donors. Study-level findings and limits: There was a cluster of highly shared sequence variants that was likely a sequencing artifact. With later analysis, a missense DCLRE1C variant became linked to TCR beta V- and J-gene trimming.

The donors, nominally healthy at sampling, likely had unrecorded immune exposures. After removal of 6 bases from V and 6 bases from J, the junction contained 9 bases not matched to a gene. The CDR3 consists of 14 residues. Germline-derived CDR1 and CDR2 are MNHEY and SMNVEV (reference sequence). Vbeta (60) and Jbeta (13) primers were used in the PCR. Libraries were prepared by immunoSEQ multiplex PCR; TCRdb keeps only in-frame clonotypes and omits some of them. The table includes about 150,000 clones, 77% detected once. To note about this clone: Its specificity is unknown.

The chain is built from TRBV27 and TRBJ2-7, with 9 bases matching TRBD2. The receptor comes from a woman in her twenties or thirties in good health and CMV-seropositive. The sequencing sample was made of PBMCs. The CDR3 sequence is CASSIAGAEREQYF. The CDR3 DNA follows: TGTGCCAGCAGCATAGCGGGAGCAGAACGCGAGCAGTACTTC.